The source of this TCR beta chain is a study of blood T cell repertoires in COVID-19. Study-level background: Sites across the United States, Italy and Spain contributed samples from acute and convalescent COVID-19. PBMCs, B-cell-depleted T cells, or T cells provided the cDNA or gDNA that made up the material.

Germline V gene data show CDR1 as SGHRS and CDR2 as YFSETQ. This CDR3 comprises 16 residues. V gave up 4 bases and J gave up 1 base, with 15 bases separating them. Per the original methods: Amplification of reference gene primers was used by the study to estimate nucleated cell counts. The repertoire was sequenced with immunoSEQ multiplex PCR; TCRdb's copy has only in-frame clones and lacks some. The DNA was the basis for D and trimming; V, J and clone size are from that table. Among about 360,000 clones listed, more than 85% were seen once. The sequenced sample consisted of peripheral blood. The gene calls are TRBV5-1 and TRBJ2-1, with D unresolved. The TCR was taken from a human donor in a cohort sampled during active COVID-19. DNA of the CDR3: TGCGCCAGCAGCCCCAGTATATCTTCGTCCTACAATGAGCAGTTCTTC. Translating gives CASSPSISSSYNEQFF.